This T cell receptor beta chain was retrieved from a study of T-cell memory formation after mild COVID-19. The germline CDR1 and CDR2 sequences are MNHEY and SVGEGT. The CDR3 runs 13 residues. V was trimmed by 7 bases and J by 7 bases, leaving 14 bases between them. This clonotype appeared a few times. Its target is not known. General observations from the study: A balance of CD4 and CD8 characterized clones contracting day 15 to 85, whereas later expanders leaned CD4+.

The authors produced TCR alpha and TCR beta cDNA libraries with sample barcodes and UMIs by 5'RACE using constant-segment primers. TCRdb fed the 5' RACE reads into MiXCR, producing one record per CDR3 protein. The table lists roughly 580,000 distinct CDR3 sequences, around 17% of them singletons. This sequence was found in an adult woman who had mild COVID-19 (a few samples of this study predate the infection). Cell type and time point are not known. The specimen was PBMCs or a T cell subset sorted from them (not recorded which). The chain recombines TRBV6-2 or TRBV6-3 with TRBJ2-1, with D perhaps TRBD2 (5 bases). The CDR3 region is CASTRGSGNEQFF. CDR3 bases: TGTGCCAGCACGCGAGGGAGTGGGAATGAGCAGTTCTTC.